One TCR beta chain is described in this entry. This sample is part of a study of blood T cell repertoires in COVID-19. The protocol was immunoSEQ multiplex PCR, while the TCRdb copy is restricted to in-frame clones and leaves out a portion. The data hold roughly 300,000 clones, with around 87% observed a single time. The CDR3 is 16 residues long. Trimming removed 1 base from V and 2 bases from J; junction bases left unmatched: 6. The V gene's germline CDR1 is MDHEN and CDR2 SYDVKM. The source of this sequence is a woman aged 45-59 years who had recovered from COVID-19. This chain connects TRBV28 to TRBJ2-7, with 9 positions matching TRBD1. The specimen was peripheral blood. The CDR3 here is CASSLSMGQGAYEQYF. CDR3 nucleotides: TGTGCCAGCAGTTTATCTATGGGACAGGGAGCCTACGAGCAGTACTTC.